This T cell receptor (beta chain) was identified during a study of Graves' ophthalmopathy and Graves' hyperthyroidism. CDR1 KGHDR and CDR2 SFDVKD come from the germline V gene. CDR3 length equals 16 residues. This clonotype was seen a single time. Germline and junction disagree at one end, which may indicate a read error. Investigators amplified TCR beta CDR3 regions from RNA transcripts. First-round RT-PCR used HTBI primers; second-round multiplex PCR followed. TCRdb called the multiplex PCR reads again in MiXCR, with one record for every CDR3 protein. In the table there are roughly 50,000 distinct CDR3 sequences, approximately 50% of which are singletons.

What was sequenced was peripheral blood. The source of this sequence is an adult woman with Graves' ophthalmopathy. The V gene is TRBV24-1, the J gene TRBJ2-7, with TRBD2 as a possible D gene (6 bases). CDR3: CATSDPAGGRTYERYF. The CDR3 DNA is TGTGCCACCAGTGACCCAGCCGGGGGACGCACTTACGAGCGGTACTTC.